The clone carrying this T cell receptor (beta chain) was recorded a few times. What it recognizes is unknown. V lost 2 bases, J lost 4 bases, and 7 bases stayed unmatched. The CDR3 is 15 amino acids. The germline V gene has CDR1 MNHNS and CDR2 SASEGT. The sample belongs to a study of cytomegalovirus exposure and HLA in healthy donors. Across the study: Genotyping showed around 81% of over 350 donors falling in the Caucasian-associated ancestry cluster. Study-level findings and limits: TRBV6-2, TRBV6-3 and some other V segments were excluded as indistinguishable.

With 60 Vbeta and 13 Jbeta primers, the PCR was carried out. Profiling relied on immunoSEQ multiplex PCR, and the TCRdb table lists in-frame clones only, not all of them. This sample yields about 190,000 clones, of which around nine tenths are seen a single time; about 1.7% belongs to the top ten. Input material: PBMCs. The chain links TRBV6-1 to TRBJ2-5; 7 bases agree with TRBD2. This receptor was taken from a woman between 18 and 30 years old in good health and CMV-seronegative. CDR3 in DNA: TGTGCCAGCAGTGAAAACCCGGGGGGTCCAGAGACCCAGTACTTC. Residues: CASSENPGGPETQYF.